The T cell receptor beta chain under discussion was sequenced for a study of T cells in localized non-small cell lung cancer. In germline, CDR1 is SGDLS, CDR2 YYNGEE. The CDR3 spans 14 residues. With 3 bases removed from V and 1 base from J, the gap between germline ends came to 9 bases. Study results and caveats: Across samples, adjacent lung featured a median 57 of the top 100 tumor clones. Higher blood T cell density tracked longer overall survival.

TCRdb's table, derived via immunoSEQ multiplex PCR, lists solely in-frame clones and lacks some. The data contain roughly 2,800 clones, approximately 23% of them seen just once; the ten biggest clones take up roughly 13%. By its share, this clone is medium-sized. Its target is unknown. The source was lung tumor tissue, collected before any cancer treatment. The clonotype comes from a male donor aged 60 or over with stage II lung adenocarcinoma. This chain connects TRBV9 to TRBJ2-3; D might be TRBD2 (6 bases). CDR3 sequence reads: CASSDGGRTDTQYF. In nucleotides, the CDR3 is TGTGCCAGCAGCGACGGGGGTCGCACAGATACGCAGTATTTT.